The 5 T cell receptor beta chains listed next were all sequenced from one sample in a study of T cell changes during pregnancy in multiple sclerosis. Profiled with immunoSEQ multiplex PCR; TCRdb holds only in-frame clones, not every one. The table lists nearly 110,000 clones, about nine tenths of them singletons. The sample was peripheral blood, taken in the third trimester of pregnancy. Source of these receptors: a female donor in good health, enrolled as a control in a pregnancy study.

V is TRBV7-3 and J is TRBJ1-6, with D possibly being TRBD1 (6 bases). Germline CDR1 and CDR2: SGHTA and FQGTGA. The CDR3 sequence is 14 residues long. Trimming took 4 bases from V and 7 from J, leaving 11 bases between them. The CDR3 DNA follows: TGTGCCAGCAGCTACGGGGGGCTGAATTCACCCCTCCACTTT. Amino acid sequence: CASSYGGLNSPLHF. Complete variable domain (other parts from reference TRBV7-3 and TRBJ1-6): GAGVSQTPSNKVTEKGKYVELRCDPISGHTALYWYRQSLGQGPEFLIYFQGTGAADDSGLPNDRFFAVRPEGSVSTLKIQRTERGDSAVYLCASSYGGLNSPLHFGNGTRLTVT.

CDR3: CASSLPCLDRICDEQYF. CDR3 nucleotides: TGTGCCAGCAGCCTCCCCTGCCTGGACAGGATATGCGACGAGCAGTACTTC. This chain links TRBV4-2 with TRBJ2-7, with TRBD1 identical over 7 bases. Looked up from germline, CDR1 is LGHNA and CDR2 is YNFKEQ. The CDR3 extends over 17 amino acids. V shed 4 bases, J shed 5 bases, and the junction held 17 bases outside the gene matches.

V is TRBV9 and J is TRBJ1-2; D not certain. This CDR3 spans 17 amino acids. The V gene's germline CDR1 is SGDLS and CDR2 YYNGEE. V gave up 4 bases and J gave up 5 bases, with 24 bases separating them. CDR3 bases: TGTGCCAGCAGCACCGATCGGGGTCTAGGTGGGGTTTATGGCTACACCTTC. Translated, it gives CASSTDRGLGGVYGYTF.

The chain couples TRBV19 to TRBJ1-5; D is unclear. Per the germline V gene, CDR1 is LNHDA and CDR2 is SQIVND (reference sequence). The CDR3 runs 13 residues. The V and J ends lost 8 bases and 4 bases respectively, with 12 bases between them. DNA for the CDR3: TGTGCCAGTTCGCGAGGTCATAATCAGCCCCAGCATTTT. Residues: CASSRGHNQPQHF. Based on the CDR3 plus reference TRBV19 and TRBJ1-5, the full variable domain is DGGITQSPKYLFRKEGQNVTLSCEQNLNHDAMYWYRQDPGQGLRLIYYSQIVNDFQKGDIAEGYSVSREKKESFPLTVTSAQKNPTAFYLCASSRGHNQPQHFGDGTRLSIL.

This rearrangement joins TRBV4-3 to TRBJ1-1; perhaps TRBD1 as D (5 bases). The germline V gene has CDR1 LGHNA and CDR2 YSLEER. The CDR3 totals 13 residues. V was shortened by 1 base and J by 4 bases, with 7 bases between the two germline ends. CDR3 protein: CASSQVQGTEAFF. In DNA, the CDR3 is TGCGCCAGCAGCCAAGTTCAGGGCACTGAAGCTTTCTTT.